This TCR beta chain was retrieved from a study of cytomegalovirus exposure and HLA in healthy donors. Study-wide background: The same platform used for the 500 to 850 first-cohort repertoires was also used for the 100 to 150 validation repertoires, as a later analysis reported. Study-wide findings and caveats: Investigators reported some 150 TCR beta chains as tied to cytomegalovirus. Reports credit the classifier with highly specific, highly sensitive diagnosis of cytomegalovirus status.

Trimming pared 2 bases from V and 3 bases from J, leaving 10 bases between. Germline V gives CDR1 SGDLS, CDR2 YYNGEE. The length of the CDR3 is 14 residues. Assay: immunoSEQ multiplex PCR; the TCRdb copy retains only in-frame clones and omits some. The table lists about 82,000 clones, approximately 93% of them singletons. Points on this clone: Its antigen is still unknown.

A roughly 120-subject validation cohort, separate from the approximately 670-subject first cohort, supplied the donors. The rearrangement joins TRBV9 to TRBJ2-3; tentative D call: TRBD2 (5 bases). The sample consisted of PBMCs. This TCR derives from a man aged 18 to 30 in good health and CMV-seronegative. Here the CDR3 DNA reads TGTGCCAGCAGCGTTGGAGGATGGACAGATACGCAGTATTTT. Encoded protein: CASSVGGWTDTQYF.